The subject of this entry is one TCR beta chain. Cohort 3 donors were reported recovered after two negative PCRs, clearance, or symptom resolution. These data originate in a study of blood T cell repertoires in COVID-19. About the research overall: T cells, B-cell-depleted T cells, or PBMCs provided the cDNA or gDNA that served as material.

Profiled with immunoSEQ multiplex PCR; TCRdb holds only in-frame clones, not every one. Of around 170,000 clones listed, less than 90% are singletons. The CDR3 is 15 amino acids. Germline V gene lookup returns CDR1 LGHNA and CDR2 YNFKEQ. Trimming cost V 1 base and J 3 bases, with 12 bases left between them. Sequencing input: PBMCs or T cells enriched from blood (not recorded which). The genes are TRBV4-2 and TRBJ1-2; D perhaps matches TRBD1 (5 bases). This receptor was taken from a woman in her forties or fifties who had recovered from COVID-19. The CDR3: CASSQALGGYYGYTF. CDR3 bases: TGTGCCAGCAGCCAAGCATTGGGGGGTTACTATGGCTACACCTTC.